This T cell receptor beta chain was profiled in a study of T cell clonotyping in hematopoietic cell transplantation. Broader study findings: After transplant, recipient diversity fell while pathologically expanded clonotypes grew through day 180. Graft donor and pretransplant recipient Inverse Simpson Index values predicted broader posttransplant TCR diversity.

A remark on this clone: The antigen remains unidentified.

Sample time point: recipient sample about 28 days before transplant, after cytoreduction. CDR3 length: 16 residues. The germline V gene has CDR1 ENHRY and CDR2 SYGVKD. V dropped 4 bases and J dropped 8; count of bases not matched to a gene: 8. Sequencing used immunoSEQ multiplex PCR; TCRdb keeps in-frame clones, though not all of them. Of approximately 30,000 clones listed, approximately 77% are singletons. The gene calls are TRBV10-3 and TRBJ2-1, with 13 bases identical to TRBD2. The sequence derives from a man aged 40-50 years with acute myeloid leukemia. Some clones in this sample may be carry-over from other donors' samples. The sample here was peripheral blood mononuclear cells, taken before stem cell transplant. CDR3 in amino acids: CAISAAGTSGTYEQFF. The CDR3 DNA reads TGTGCCATCAGTGCGGCCGGGACTAGCGGGACCTATGAGCAGTTCTTC.